This TCR beta chain came from a study of radiation and T cells in renal cell carcinoma. For the study at large: Nephrectomy followed 15 Gy stereotactic body radiation by 4 weeks. Findings of the study overall: Top tumor clonotypes rose in blood 2 weeks post-radiation, then contracted.

For this clone: Its antigen is undetermined.

Time point here: blood 2 weeks post-SBRT. Treatment defined: 15 Gy SBRT to primary tumor, nephrectomy 4 weeks later. After SBRT, blood was collected at 2 and 4 weeks, plus baseline. This renal cell carcinoma was of the clear cell type. Germline lookup yields CDR1 SGHRS and CDR2 YFSETQ. The ends were cut back, 0 bases at V and 4 bases at J, with 5 bases in the middle. CDR3 length: 13 residues. Clones were read by immunoSEQ multiplex PCR, and TCRdb kept only the in-frame ones, dropping some. The data show 120,000 or so clones, approximately 80% seen once. Sample: blood, taken from a patient whose treatment included radiotherapy and nephrectomy. This clonotype originated in a woman aged 60-70 years with renal cell carcinoma. The chain recombines TRBV5-1 with TRBJ1-3; tentative D call: TRBD1 (5 bases). The CDR3 region has the DNA TGCGCCAGCAGCTTGGGGGACGGAAACACCATATATTTT. Amino acid sequence: CASSLGDGNTIYF.